The subject of this entry is one T cell receptor (beta chain). This record belongs to a study of blood T cell repertoires in COVID-19. Germline CDR1 and CDR2: KGHDR and SFDVKD. This CDR3 has 12 amino acids. Losses at the gene ends were 3 bases for V and 14 bases for J; bases not matched to a gene: 6. Assay used: immunoSEQ multiplex PCR; TCRdb lists only in-frame clones, some missing. This repertoire shows fewer than 350,000 clones, under 95% found once; its top ten account for 2.8%. The sequencing input was PBMCs or T cells enriched from blood (not recorded which). The receptor's source is a man aged 35 to 55 who had been exposed to COVID-19. This rearrangement joins TRBV24-1 to TRBJ1-2; 9 bases line up with TRBD1. The CDR3 sequence: CATSDPGTGPTF. The CDR3 DNA sequence: TGTGCCACCAGTGATCCCGGGACAGGGCCAACCTTC.